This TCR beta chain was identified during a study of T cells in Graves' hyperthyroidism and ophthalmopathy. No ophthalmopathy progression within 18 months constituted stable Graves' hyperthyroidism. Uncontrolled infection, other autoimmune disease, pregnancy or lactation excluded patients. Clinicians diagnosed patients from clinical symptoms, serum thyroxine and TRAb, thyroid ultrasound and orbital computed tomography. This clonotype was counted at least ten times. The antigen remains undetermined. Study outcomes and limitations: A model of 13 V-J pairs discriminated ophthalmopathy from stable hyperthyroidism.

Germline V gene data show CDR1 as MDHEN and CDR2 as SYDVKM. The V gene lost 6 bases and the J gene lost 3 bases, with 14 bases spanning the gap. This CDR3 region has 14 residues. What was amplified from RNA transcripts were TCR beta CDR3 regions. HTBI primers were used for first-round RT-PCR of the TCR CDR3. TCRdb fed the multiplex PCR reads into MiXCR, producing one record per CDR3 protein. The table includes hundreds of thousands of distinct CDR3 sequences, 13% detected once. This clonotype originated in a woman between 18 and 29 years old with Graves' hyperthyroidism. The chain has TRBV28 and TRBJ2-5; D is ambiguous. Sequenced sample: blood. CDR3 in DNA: TGTGCCAGCAGGCCAACCGGCAGTAAAGAGACCCAGTACTTC. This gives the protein CASRPTGSKETQYF.